The clone carrying this TCR beta chain was found once. The data are from a study of blood T cell repertoires in COVID-19. Study-wide context: T cells, B-cell-depleted T cells, or PBMCs provided the cDNA or gDNA that served as material.

The method was immunoSEQ multiplex PCR; TCRdb's version includes in-frame clones alone and lacks a portion of them. This sample yields roughly 200,000 clones, of which roughly 89% are seen a single time; about 2.2% belongs to the top ten. Germline CDR1 SEHNR, CDR2 FQNEAQ (reference sequence). The CDR3 totals 14 residues. Trimming at V came to 4 bases and at J to 8 bases, leaving 9 bases not matched to a gene. The sample taken for sequencing was PBMCs or T cells enriched from blood (not recorded which). The source of this sequence is a woman aged 35 to 49 with acute COVID-19. The gene calls are TRBV7-9 and TRBJ2-3, with 7 bases matching TRBD1. The CDR3 DNA reads as TGTGCCAGCAGCTCGGGACAGAGCCTCGGTACGCAGTATTTT. It translates to CASSSGQSLGTQYF.